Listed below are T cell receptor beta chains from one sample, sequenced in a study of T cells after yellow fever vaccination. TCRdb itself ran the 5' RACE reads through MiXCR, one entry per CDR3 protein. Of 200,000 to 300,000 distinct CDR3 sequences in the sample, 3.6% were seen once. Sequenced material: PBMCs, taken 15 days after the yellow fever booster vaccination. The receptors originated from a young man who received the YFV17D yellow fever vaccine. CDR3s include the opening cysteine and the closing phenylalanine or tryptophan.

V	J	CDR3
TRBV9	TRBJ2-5	CASSAGQGRETQYF
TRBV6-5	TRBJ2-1	CASRGQYNEQFF
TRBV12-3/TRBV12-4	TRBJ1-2	CASSLGGGILRSGYTF
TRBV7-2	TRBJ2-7	CASSLEAGDSYEQYF
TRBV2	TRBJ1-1	CASSAKWGQTEAFF
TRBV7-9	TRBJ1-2	CASSLEEGGYTF
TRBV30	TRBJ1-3	CAWRSRDGTNSGNTIYF
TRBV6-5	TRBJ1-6	CASSPRGGSPLHF
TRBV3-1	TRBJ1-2	CASSQVLGDGYTF
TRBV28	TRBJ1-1	CASSLEMLMPFF
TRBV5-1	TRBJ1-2	CASSLIQPLDGYTF
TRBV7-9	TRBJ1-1	CASSQVVFEAFF
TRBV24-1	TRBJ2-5	CATSDGPEETQYF
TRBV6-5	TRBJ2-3	CASSFTVAGGLDTQYF
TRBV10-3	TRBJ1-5	CAISPVGGSQPQHF
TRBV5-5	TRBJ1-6	CASSIQGFNSPLHF
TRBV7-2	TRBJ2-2	CASSTSGGSGELFF
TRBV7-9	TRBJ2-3	CASNDGVRTDTQYF
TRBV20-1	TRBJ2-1	CSARSRLAGGRNEQFF
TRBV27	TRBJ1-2	CASSPRTGETIYGYTF
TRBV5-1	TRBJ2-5	CASSSTGQGRQETQYF
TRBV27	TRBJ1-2	CASSPRDRTYGYTF
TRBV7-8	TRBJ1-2	CASTLARDRRNYGYTF
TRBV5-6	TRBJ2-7	CASSLLGENYEQYF